These T cell receptor beta chains were read from a single sample in a study of cytomegalovirus exposure and HLA in healthy donors. TCRdb's table, derived via immunoSEQ multiplex PCR, lists solely in-frame clones and lacks some. There are some 170,000 clones in the sample; 87% occur only once, and more than 1.2% lies in the top ten. The specimen was PBMCs. The receptors shown here come from a woman aged 25 to 45 in good health and CMV-seronegative. CDR3s include the opening cysteine and the closing phenylalanine or tryptophan. The D gene is left open where the match is weak. Some rows mark clone size as missing; the rest say once, few, many or name a class of expanded clone.

j_call d_call v_call clone_size cdr3_nt cdr3_aa
TRBJ1-5 NA TRBV12-5 few TGTGCTAGTGGCCAGGGGACGCAGCCCCAGCATTTT CASGQGTQPQHF
TRBJ1-5 NA TRBV25-1 few TGTGCCAGCAGTGAGGGAGGGGATCAGCCCCAGCATTTT CASSEGGDQPQHF
TRBJ2-1 NA TRBV27 NA TGTGCCAGCAGTTTGGGCGTTTACAATGAGCAGTTCTTC CASSLGVYNEQFF
TRBJ1-1 TRBD1 TRBV6-1 NA TGTGCCAGCAGTAACAGGGGAAACACTGAAGCTTTCTTT CASSNRGNTEAFF
TRBJ1-1 NA TRBV27 NA TGTGCCAGCAGTACTATGGGGCAGCCGACTGAAGCTTTCTTT CASSTMGQPTEAFF
TRBJ1-1 NA TRBV2 NA TGTGCCAGCAGTGAAGTTAGGGGCGGCGCTTTCTTT CASSEVRGGAFF
TRBJ1-2 NA TRBV7-4 NA TGTGCCAGCAAGGGGATTGGGGGCTACACCTTC CASKGIGGYTF
TRBJ1-1 TRBD1 TRBV9 NA TGTGCCAGCAGCGTGAGACGGACAGGGGGCGTTAAGGACACTGAAGCTTTCTTT CASSVRRTGGVKDTEAFF
TRBJ1-5 NA TRBV7-2 NA TGTGCCAGCAGCTTCCGACAGGGCAATCAGCCCCAGCATTTT CASSFRQGNQPQHF
TRBJ2-1 TRBD2 TRBV7-2 NA TGTGCCAGCAGCTTACCGGGACTAGCATACAATGAGCAGTTCTTC CASSLPGLAYNEQFF
TRBJ1-3 NA TRBV6-5 NA TGTGCCAGCAGTTACTCATCCAGTCCTGGAAACACCATATATTTT CASSYSSSPGNTIYF
TRBJ2-7 NA TRBV6-5 NA TGTGCCAGCAGACAAGGACACGCCTACGAGCAGTACTTC CASRQGHAYEQYF
TRBJ2-3 TRBD2 TRBV19 NA TGTGCCAGTAGTATCCTCCCCGGGACTAGTCGCACAGATACGCAGTATTTT CASSILPGTSRTDTQYF